These 18 T cell receptor beta chains were sequenced from one sample in a study of T cell responses to AZD1222 COVID-19 vaccine. The method was immunoSEQ multiplex PCR; TCRdb's version includes in-frame clones alone and lacks a portion of them. This table has over 120,000 clones, approximately 89% appearing once. The sequenced sample was peripheral blood, obtained 28 days after the second AZD1222 dose. These receptors were taken from an adult who received the AZD1222 COVID-19 vaccine.

This chain joins TRBV20-1 and TRBJ1-6; no definite D call. Looked up from germline, CDR1 is DFQATT and CDR2 is SNEGSKA (reference sequence). Trimming took off 3 bases at V and 8 bases at J, with 8 bases between the two ends. This CDR3 has 12 amino acids. CDR3: CSASASDSPLHF. The CDR3 DNA is TGCAGTGCTAGTGCCAGCGATTCACCCCTCCACTTT.

This sequence joins TRBV6-5 and TRBJ2-7; unclear D gene. V was shortened by 6 bases and J by 3 bases, with 9 bases between the two germline ends. The length of the CDR3 is 12 residues. Germline V gene sequence: CDR1 MNHEY, CDR2 SVGAGI. The DNA of the CDR3 is TGTGCCAGCAGCGCAGGAAGCTACGAGCAGTACTTC. Translated, it gives CASSAGSYEQYF.

V gene TRBV28 combines with J gene TRBJ2-7; possible D gene TRBD1, 6 bases. V lost 3 bases and J 4 bases, leaving 16 bases between the germline ends. Germline V gene lookup returns CDR1 MDHEN and CDR2 SYDVKM. This CDR3 is built from 15 residues. The chain's CDR3 is CASSFGVGGGYEQYF. In nucleotides, the CDR3 is TGTGCCAGCAGTTTCGGGGTAGGGGGTGGGTACGAGCAGTACTTC.

This sequence joins TRBV6-2 or TRBV6-3 and TRBJ2-2; D is perhaps TRBD2 (5 bases). From germline, CDR1 is MNHEY and CDR2 SVGEGT. V gave up 5 bases and J gave up 5 bases, with 9 bases separating them. This CDR3 contains 13 residues. The CDR3 coding sequence is TGTGCCAGCAGTCGCCGGGGTACCGGGGAGCTGTTTTTT. Translation: CASSRRGTGELFF.

V is TRBV28 and J is TRBJ2-1, with 9 bases aligning to TRBD2. This CDR3 is 14 amino acids long. The trim removed 4 bases at V and 5 bases at J, leaving 3 bases unmatched. Germline loops: CDR1 MDHEN, CDR2 SYDVKM. CDR3 region: CASSYLAGHNEQFF. Here the CDR3 DNA reads TGTGCCAGCAGTTACCTAGCGGGGCACAATGAGCAGTTCTTC.

The rearrangement uses TRBV12-3 or TRBV12-4 and TRBJ2-1; D is unclear. The CDR3 length is 12 residues. The ends were cut back, 3 bases at V and 3 bases at J, with 3 bases in the middle. Here the CDR3 reads CASSFGYNEQFF. The CDR3 nucleotides are TGTGCCAGCAGTTTCGGCTACAATGAGCAGTTCTTC.

The V gene is TRBV20-1, the J gene TRBJ1-5, with D perhaps matching TRBD1 (5 bases). CDR3 length: 14 residues. From germline, CDR1 is DFQATT and CDR2 SNEGSKA (reference sequence). Trimming removed 3 bases at V and 7 bases at J, with 16 bases between. The DNA of the CDR3 is TGCAGTGCTAGTCGCAGGGCGCTAGGACAGCCCCAGCATTTT. This gives the protein CSASRRALGQPQHF.

This rearrangement joins TRBV4-3 to TRBJ2-1, with 14 positions matching TRBD2. The CDR3 is made up of 19 amino acids. CDR1 and CDR2 from the germline V gene are LGHNA and YSLEER. The CDR3 coding sequence is TGCCCCCCCAGCCGAAAGGGGGGGACTAGCGGGAGAACCTACAATGAGCAGTTCTTC. This codes for CPPSRKGGTSGRTYNEQFF.

The chain recombines TRBV7-8 with TRBJ1-3; TRBD1 matches at 7 bases. This CDR3 comprises 17 residues. Germline CDR1 reads SGHVS; CDR2 reads FQNEAQ. With V trimmed by 4 bases and J by 6 bases, 15 bases remained unmatched. CDR3 sequence (DNA): TGTGCCAGCAGCTCCAGGAGGGACAGTTTTGCCGAAAACACCATATATTTT. Residues: CASSSRRDSFAENTIYF. The full variable domain, its missing parts supplied by reference TRBV7-8 and TRBJ1-3, is GAGVSQSPRYKVAKRGQDVALRCDPISGHVSLFWYQQALGQGPEFLTYFQNEAQLDKSGLPSDRFFAERPEGSVSTLKIQRTQQEDSAVYLCASSSRRDSFAENTIYFGEGSWLTVV.

The rearrangement uses TRBV6-5 and TRBJ2-1, with 10 nucleotides matching TRBD2. J was trimmed by 7 bases and V by 6 bases; bases with no gene match: 9. This CDR3 has 15 residues. Looked up from germline, CDR1 is MNHEY and CDR2 is SVGAGI. In DNA, the CDR3 is TGTGCCAGCAGAACCACTAGCGGGATACGAAATGAGCAGTTCTTC. Its protein product is CASRTTSGIRNEQFF.

The V gene is TRBV28, the J gene TRBJ1-2; 7 bases fit TRBD1. The germline V gene encodes CDR1 MDHEN and CDR2 SYDVKM. The CDR3 loop spans 13 amino acids. The V and J ends lost 8 bases and 7 bases, in that order; junction bases with no gene match: 10. Here the CDR3 DNA reads TGTGCCAGCGGACAAGACAGGGAGCGTGGCTACACCTTC. Its protein product is CASGQDRERGYTF.

The genes are TRBV6-5 and TRBJ1-2, with D hard to call. Germline V lookup: CDR1 MNHEY, CDR2 SVGAGI. This CDR3 has 13 residues. V lost 7 bases and J 2 bases, leaving 11 bases between the germline ends. The CDR3 here is CASTGRLNYGYTF. CDR3 nucleotides: TGTGCCAGCACGGGGAGACTCAACTATGGCTACACCTTC.

This sequence joins TRBV7-9 and TRBJ2-7; 7 bases align to TRBD2. Germline V gene sequence: CDR1 SEHNR, CDR2 FQNEAQ (reference sequence). The junction had 4 bases not matched to a gene; V was cut back by 1 base and J by 7 bases. The CDR3 has 13 residues. The CDR3 DNA reads as TGTGCCAGCAGCTTAGGTGGTAGCGGGGAGCAGTACTTC. Its protein product is CASSLGGSGEQYF.

This chain uses TRBV6-6 with TRBJ2-5, with TRBD1 matching 11 bases. The V and J ends lost 5 bases and 5 bases, in that order; junction bases with no gene match: 10. This CDR3 spans 16 amino acids. The germline gives CDR1 MNHNY, CDR2 SVGAGI (reference sequence). The CDR3 region has the DNA TGTGCCAGCAGTCAAGCGGACAGGGGGCCTTATGAGACCCAGTACTTC. Protein: CASSQADRGPYETQYF.

This chain connects TRBV21-1 to TRBJ1-3. TRBV21-1 is marked as a pseudogene. This CDR3 region has 13 residues. CDR3 protein: CASRRRYRNTIYF. The CDR3 DNA follows: TGTGCCAGCAGACGGCGATACAGAAACACCATATATTTT.

J is TRBJ2-2 and V is TRBV7-2; the D gene is possibly TRBD2 (5 bases). The CDR3 runs 15 residues. The germline gives CDR1 SGHTA, CDR2 FQGNSA. The germline V and J ends were trimmed by 3 bases and 3 bases, with 11 bases remaining between them. In nucleotides, the CDR3 is TGTGCCAGCAGCTTGGCACTAGATCACACCGGGGAGCTGTTTTTT. Translation gives CASSLALDHTGELFF.

The chain joins TRBV2 to TRBJ1-1; 7 bases map to TRBD1. The V gene end was trimmed by 11 bases and the J gene end by 0 bases; junction bases not matched to a gene: 9. The CDR3 loop spans 14 amino acids. In germline, CDR1 is SNHLY, CDR2 FYNNEI. CDR3 coding DNA: TGTGCCGGCCGGGACAGTCACATGAACACTGAAGCTTTCTTT. It specifies CAGRDSHMNTEAFF.

This rearrangement joins TRBV19 to TRBJ1-1, with 10 nucleotides matching TRBD1. CDR1 and CDR2 (germline): LNHDA, SQIVND (reference sequence). J lost 4 bases, V lost 4 bases, and 3 bases had no gene match. This CDR3 is 14 amino acids long. The CDR3, as DNA: TGTGCCAGTAGTAAGACAGGGGGCGTCACTGAAGCTTTCTTT. Its protein product is CASSKTGGVTEAFF.